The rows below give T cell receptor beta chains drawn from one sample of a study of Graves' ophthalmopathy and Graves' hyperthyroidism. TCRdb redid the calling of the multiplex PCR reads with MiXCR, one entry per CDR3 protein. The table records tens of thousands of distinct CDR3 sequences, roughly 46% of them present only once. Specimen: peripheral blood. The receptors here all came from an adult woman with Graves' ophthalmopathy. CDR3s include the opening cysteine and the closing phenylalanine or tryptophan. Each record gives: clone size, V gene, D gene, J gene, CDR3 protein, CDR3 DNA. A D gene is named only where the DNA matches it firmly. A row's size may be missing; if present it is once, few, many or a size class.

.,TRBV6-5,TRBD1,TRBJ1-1,CASSYSDRGHRGAFF,TGTGCCAGCAGTTACTCCGACAGGGGGCACCGGGGAGCTTTCTTT
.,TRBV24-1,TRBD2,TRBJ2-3,CASSPRGLAGVPHTDTQYF,TGTGCCAGCAGCCCAAGGGGACTAGCGGGAGTCCCCCACACAGATACGCAGTATTTT
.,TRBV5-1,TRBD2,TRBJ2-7,CASREAAGSSYEQYF,TGCGCCAGCAGGGAAGCAGCGGGGAGCTCCTACGAGCAGTACTTC
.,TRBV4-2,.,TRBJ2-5,CASSQEGSSVETQYF,TGTGCCAGCAGCCAAGAAGGCAGTAGCGTTGAGACCCAGTACTTC
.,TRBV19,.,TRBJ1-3,CASSMVLSGNTIYF,TGTGCCAGTAGTATGGTGCTGTCTGGAAACACCATATATTTT
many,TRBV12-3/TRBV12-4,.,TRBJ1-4,CASSLSAAEKLFF,TGTGCCAGCAGTTTAAGCGCGGCCGAAAAACTGTTTTTT
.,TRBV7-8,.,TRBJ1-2,CASSGAPGQEDGYTF,TGTGCCAGCAGCGGAGCTCCGGGGCAAGAGGATGGCTACACCTTC
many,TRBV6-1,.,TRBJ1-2,CASSEAQGLGGYTF,TGTGCCAGCAGTGAAGCGCAGGGTTTGGGTGGCTACACCTTC
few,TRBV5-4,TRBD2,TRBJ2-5,CASSLSPGQLADKETQYF,TGTGCCAGCAGCTTGTCTCCGGGGCAACTAGCGGATAAAGAGACCCAGTACTTC
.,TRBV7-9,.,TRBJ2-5,CASSLTPRTVGTQYF,TGTGCCAGCAGCTTAACGCCTCGTACGGTGGGGACCCAGTACTTC
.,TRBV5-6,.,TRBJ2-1,CASRRTVSSYNEQFF,TGTGCCAGCCGCCGGACAGTCAGCTCCTACAATGAGCAGTTCTTC
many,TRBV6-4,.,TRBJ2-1,CASSDSDNNEQFF,TGTGCCAGCAGTGACTCGGACAACAATGAGCAGTTCTTC
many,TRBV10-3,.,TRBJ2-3,CAISEKDTQYF,TGTGCCATCAGTGAGAAAGATACGCAGTATTTT
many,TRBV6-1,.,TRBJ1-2,CASSSRDTLNYGYTF,TGTGCCAGCAGTTCCCGGGACACCTTAAACTATGGCTACACCTTC
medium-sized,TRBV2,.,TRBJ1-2,CASSEEQVFYGYTF,TGTGCCAGCAGTGAAGAGCAGGTCTTCTACGGCTACACCTTC
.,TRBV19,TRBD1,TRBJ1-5,CASSIGTGSNQPQHF,TGTGCCAGTAGTATAGGGACAGGGTCCAATCAGCCCCAGCATTTT
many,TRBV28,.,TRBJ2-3,CASSGASGTDTQYF,TGTGCCAGCTCCGGGGCCTCGGGCACAGATACGCAGTATTTT
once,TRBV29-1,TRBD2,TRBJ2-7,CSPAGGSYEQYF,TGCAGCCCAGCGGGGGGGTCCTACGAGCAGTACTTC
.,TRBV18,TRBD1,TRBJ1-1,CASSPPQGGTTEAFF,TGTGCCAGCTCACCACCGCAGGGGGGAACCACTGAAGCTTTCTTT
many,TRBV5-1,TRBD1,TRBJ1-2,CASSLQGDYGYTF,TGCGCCAGCAGCTTACAGGGGGACTATGGCTACACCTTC
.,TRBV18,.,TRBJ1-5,CASSPLYNQPQHF,TGTGCCAGCTCACCTTTATACAATCAGCCCCAGCATTTT
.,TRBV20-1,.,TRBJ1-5,CSARPLREYQTQHF,TGCAGTGCTCGGCCCCTTCGGGAGTATCAGACCCAGCATTTT
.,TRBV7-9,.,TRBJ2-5,CASSRRTSF,TGTGCCAGCAGCCGGAGAACATCCTTC
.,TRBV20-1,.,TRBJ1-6,CSASSNGPYNSPLHF,TGCAGTGCTAGTTCCAACGGCCCCTATAATTCACCCCTCCACTTT
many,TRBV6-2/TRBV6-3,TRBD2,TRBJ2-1,CASTQPLLAGRVNEQFF,TGTGCCAGCACCCAACCCCTACTAGCGGGACGCGTGAATGAGCAGTTCTTC
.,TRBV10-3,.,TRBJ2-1,CAINGTRKNSRVF,TGCGCCATCAATGGGACTCGGAAAAACTCTAGGGTCTTC
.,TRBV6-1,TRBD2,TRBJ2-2,CASSRAGESGELFF,TGTGCCAGCTCTCGGGCGGGAGAATCTGGGGAGCTGTTTTTT
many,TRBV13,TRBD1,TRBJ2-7,CASSWDSYEQYF,TGTGCCAGCAGCTGGGACAGCTACGAGCAGTACTTC